Following are 9 T cell receptor beta chains from one sample sequenced in a study of blood T cell repertoires in COVID-19. Method: immunoSEQ multiplex PCR; TCRdb's copy keeps in-frame clones and lacks some. The data hold around 170,000 clones, with around 86% observed a single time. Sequenced material: peripheral blood. Source of these receptors: a woman in her thirties or forties with acute or convalescent COVID-19.

The chain recombines TRBV27 with TRBJ2-2; D unclear. Germline assignment: CDR1 MNHEY and CDR2 SMNVEV (reference sequence). The CDR3 is 14 residues long. The V and J ends lost 5 bases and 0 bases respectively, with 7 bases between them. CDR3 nucleotides: TGTGCCAGCAGTCCTTCTCCGAACACCGGGGAGCTGTTTTTT. It translates to CASSPSPNTGELFF.

The V and J genes are TRBV18 and TRBJ1-6, with D tentatively TRBD1 (5 bases). CDR1 KGHSH and CDR2 LQKENI come from the germline V gene. V gave up 2 bases and J gave up 18 bases, with 14 bases separating them. The CDR3 totals 12 residues. CDR3 sequence: CASSPGDGLAHF. For the CDR3, the DNA is TGTGCCAGCTCACCAGGGGACGGACTAGCCCACTTT.

The rearrangement links TRBV4-1 to TRBJ2-6, with a weak D call TRBD1 (5 bases). With 4 bases removed from V and 8 bases from J, the gap between germline ends came to 15 bases. Germline loops: CDR1 MGHRA, CDR2 YSYEKL. The CDR3 has 15 residues. The CDR3 region has the DNA TGCGCCAGCAGCCTTCCAGGGCGTAAGCCCAACGTCCTGACTTTC. It codes for CASSLPGRKPNVLTF.

This chain joins TRBV5-1 and TRBJ2-1; D remains ambiguous. This CDR3 is built from 16 residues. V lost 1 base to trimming and J lost 1 base, with 12 bases between them. CDR1 and CDR2 from the germline V gene are SGHRS and YFSETQ. The CDR3 here is CASSLSTSPSYNEQFF. CDR3 in DNA: TGCGCCAGCAGCTTGAGTACTTCTCCTTCCTACAATGAGCAGTTCTTC. The variable domain in full, completed from reference TRBV5-1 and TRBJ2-1, reads KAGVTQTPRYLIKTRGQQVTLSCSPISGHRSVSWYQQTPGQGLQFLFEYFSETQRNKGNFPGRFSGRQFSNSRSEMNVSTLELGDSALYLCASSLSTSPSYNEQFFGPGTRLTVL.

The chain carries TRBV7-2 and TRBJ2-4; D may be TRBD1 (6 bases). This CDR3 is built from 14 residues. Germline lookup yields CDR1 SGHTA and CDR2 FQGNSA. Trimming took 5 bases from V and 1 from J, leaving 9 bases between them. CDR3 sequence (DNA): TGTGCCAGCAGCCCTGACAGGGCCAAAAACATTCAGTACTTC. It codes for CASSPDRAKNIQYF.

The gene calls are TRBV24-1 and TRBJ1-2; 8 bases match TRBD1. The V gene end was trimmed by 7 bases and the J gene end by 3 bases; junction bases not matched to a gene: 9. Germline V gene lookup returns CDR1 KGHDR and CDR2 SFDVKD. CDR3 length: 15 amino acids. For the CDR3, the DNA is TGTGCCACCAGATCTTCAGGGGGCGAAGACTATGGCTACACCTTC. Translating gives CATRSSGGEDYGYTF.

This clone was found once. This sequence joins TRBV28 and TRBJ1-2; D is perhaps TRBD1 (5 bases). The CDR3 has 14 residues. The V gene lost 2 bases and the J gene lost 2 bases, with 9 bases spanning the gap. CDR1 and CDR2 (germline): MDHEN, SYDVKM. CDR3 sequence: CASSLGAANYGYTF. The CDR3 nucleotides read TGTGCCAGCAGTTTAGGGGCGGCCAACTATGGCTACACCTTC.

J is TRBJ2-7 and V is TRBV10-2; D is perhaps TRBD2 (5 bases). CDR1 and CDR2 from the germline V gene are WSHSY and SAAADI. V was clipped by 0 bases and J by 6 bases, with 15 bases between them. The CDR3 spans 15 residues. The chain's CDR3 is CASSESNGIASEQYF. CDR3 nucleotide sequence: TGCGCCAGCAGTGAGTCGAACGGGATAGCTAGCGAGCAGTACTTC.

V usage is TRBV6-5 and J usage is TRBJ1-2; no definite D call. In germline, CDR1 is MNHEY, CDR2 SVGAGI. The CDR3 covers 12 residues. Trimming removed 2 bases at V and 8 bases at J, with 9 bases between. The CDR3 here is CASSYPGGGYTF. In nucleotides, the CDR3 is TGTGCCAGCAGTTACCCCGGAGGGGGCTACACCTTC.